These T cell receptor beta chains were read from a single sample in a study of TIL therapy for anti-PD-1-resistant metastatic lung cancer. Sequenced by immunoSEQ multiplex PCR; TCRdb stores in-frame clones only, minus some. The sample carries roughly 20,000 clones, 70% to 85% recorded once. The specimen was blood, collected at baseline. The receptors were sampled from a person between 25 and 80 years old with non-small cell lung cancer. CDR3s include the opening cysteine and the closing phenylalanine or tryptophan. D genes are given only for firm matches. Some rows mark clone size as missing; the rest say once, few, many or name a class of expanded clone.

cdr3_nt	cdr3_aa	d_call	clone_size	v_call	j_call
TGTGCCAGCTCCCCCGCCGGGACAGGTACTGGAAACACCATATATTTT	CASSPAGTGTGNTIYF	TRBD1	few	TRBV27	TRBJ1-3
TGCAGTGCTAGTATGCGAGCGGGCGGAAATGAGCAGTTCTTC	CSASMRAGGNEQFF	-	-	TRBV20-1	TRBJ2-1
TGTGCCAGCACCCCAGCTCCCGGGAACGAGCAGTACTTC	CASTPAPGNEQYF	-	-	TRBV13	TRBJ2-7
TGTGCCCTCCAAGGGCCTGGCTACACCTTC	CALQGPGYTF	-	once	TRBV30	TRBJ1-2
TGTGCCAGTAGTATACTCGCGGGAGGGCCTTGGACCCAGTACTTC	CASSILAGGPWTQYF	TRBD2	-	TRBV19	TRBJ2-5
TGCAGCGTCAGGCAGACGGGAAGGGGGCCTCAGGAGACCCAGTACTTC	CSVRQTGRGPQETQYF	TRBD1	-	TRBV29-1	TRBJ2-5
TGTGCCATCAGCGGGTTTGGGGCAAACGGTACGCAGTATTTT	CAISGFGANGTQYF	-	-	TRBV10-3	TRBJ2-3
TGTGCCAGCAGCTTAGAAGGATGGGGGACCGTCTACTACAATGAGCAGTTCTTC	CASSLEGWGTVYYNEQFF	-	-	TRBV11-3	TRBJ2-1
TGTGCCAGTAGTATCGAGGGGACGAACACCGGGGAGCTGTTTTTT	CASSIEGTNTGELFF	-	-	TRBV19	TRBJ2-2
TGCGCCAGCAGCTACGACAGGGTGGACTATGGCTACACCTTC	CASSYDRVDYGYTF	TRBD1	-	TRBV5-1	TRBJ1-2
TGTGCCAGCAGCGCGACGGACTACAATGAGCAGTTCTTC	CASSATDYNEQFF	-	-	TRBV6-5	TRBJ2-1
TGTGCCAGCAGCCAACTTAGGGGCGAGCAGTACTTC	CASSQLRGEQYF	-	-	TRBV3-1/TRBV3-2	TRBJ2-7
TGTGCCACCAGTGAGCCGGGACCTCGGGGTGGCTACACCTTC	CATSEPGPRGGYTF	-	-	TRBV24-1	TRBJ1-2
TGTGCCAGCAGGAACGATCCGGGACTAGTTTCCACAGATACGCAGTATTTT	CASRNDPGLVSTDTQYF	-	-	TRBV21-1	TRBJ2-3
TGTGCCAGCAGCCAAGGGACAGGGAATCAGCCCCAGCATTTT	CASSQGTGNQPQHF	TRBD1	-	TRBV3-1/TRBV3-2	TRBJ1-5
TGTGCCAGCAGCCAACTACCCCAGGGTTCCCAAGAGACCCAGTACTTC	CASSQLPQGSQETQYF	-	-	TRBV14	TRBJ2-5
TGTGCCAGCTCACCGGTAGCGGGAGCCCCTCCCACAGATACGCAGTATTTT	CASSPVAGAPPTDTQYF	TRBD2	-	TRBV18	TRBJ2-3
TGTGCCAGCAGCGGGGGAGGGACTAGGGAAAATGAGCAGTTCTTC	CASSGGGTRENEQFF	TRBD2	once	TRBV9	TRBJ2-1
TGTGCCAGCAGCATCCGGGGACAGGGCACAGATACGCAGTATTTT	CASSIRGQGTDTQYF	TRBD1	-	TRBV2	TRBJ2-3
TGTGCCAGCAGGGAGTCCCCCTATGGCTACACCTTC	CASRESPYGYTF	-	-	TRBV12-3/TRBV12-4	TRBJ1-2
TGTGCTAGTGGTCTTAGGACGGGTGGGGAGGCGTTCATTCAGTACTTC	CASGLRTGGEAFIQYF	-	-	TRBV12-5	TRBJ2-4
TGTGCCAGCAGCCAGACAGGGATCGATGGCTACACCTTC	CASSQTGIDGYTF	TRBD1	few	TRBV6-2/TRBV6-3	TRBJ1-2
TGTGCCAGCAGAACCGGGACCCCCGGACTAGCGGGCCTTATCTATAGCACAGATACGCAGTATTTT	CASRTGTPGLAGLIYSTDTQYF	TRBD2	-	TRBV2	TRBJ2-3
TGTGCCAGTAGTAACACAAATCGCATGAACACTGAAGCTTTCTTT	CASSNTNRMNTEAFF	-	-	TRBV19	TRBJ1-1
TGTGCCAGCAGCCAAGGGGGGGCCGGAGAGACCCAGTACTTC	CASSQGGAGETQYF	-	-	TRBV14	TRBJ2-5
TGTGCCAGCAGCTTAGAGGGAATGGGGAACACTGAAGCTTTCTTT	CASSLEGMGNTEAFF	-	-	TRBV11-1	TRBJ1-1
TGCGCCAGCAGCTTGGGCAGCGGGGGTAGGGAGACCCAGTACTTC	CASSLGSGGRETQYF	TRBD2	-	TRBV5-1	TRBJ2-5